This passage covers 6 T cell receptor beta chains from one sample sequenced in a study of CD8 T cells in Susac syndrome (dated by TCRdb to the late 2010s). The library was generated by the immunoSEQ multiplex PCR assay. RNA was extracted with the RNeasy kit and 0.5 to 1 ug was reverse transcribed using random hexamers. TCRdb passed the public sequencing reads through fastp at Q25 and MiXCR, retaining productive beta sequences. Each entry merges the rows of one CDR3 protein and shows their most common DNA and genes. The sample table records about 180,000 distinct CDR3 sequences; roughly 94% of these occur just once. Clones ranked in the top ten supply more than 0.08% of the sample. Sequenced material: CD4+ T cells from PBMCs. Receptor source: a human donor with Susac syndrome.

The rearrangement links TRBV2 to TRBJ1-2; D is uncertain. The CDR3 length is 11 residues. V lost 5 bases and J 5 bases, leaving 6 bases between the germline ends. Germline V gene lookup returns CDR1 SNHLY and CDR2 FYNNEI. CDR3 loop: CASSNTYGYTF. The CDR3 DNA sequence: TGTGCCAGCAGTAACACTTATGGCTACACCTTC.

In DNA, the CDR3 is TGTGCCAGCAAACCCGGATTGGTCAGGGGGCTTCCCCGGGGCCAGCCCCAGCATTTT. It encodes CASKPGLVRGLPRGQPQHF. The rearrangement uses TRBV28 and TRBJ1-5, with 8 bases matching TRBD1. J was trimmed by 7 bases and V by 7 bases; bases with no gene match: 24. The V gene's germline CDR1 is MDHEN and CDR2 SYDVKM. The CDR3 length is 19 residues.

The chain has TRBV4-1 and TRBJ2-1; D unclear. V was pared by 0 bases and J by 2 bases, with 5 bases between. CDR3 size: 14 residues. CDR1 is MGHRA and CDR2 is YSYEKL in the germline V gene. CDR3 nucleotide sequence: TGCGCCAGCAGCCAAGAGCCGGCCTACAATGAGCAGTTCTTC. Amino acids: CASSQEPAYNEQFF.

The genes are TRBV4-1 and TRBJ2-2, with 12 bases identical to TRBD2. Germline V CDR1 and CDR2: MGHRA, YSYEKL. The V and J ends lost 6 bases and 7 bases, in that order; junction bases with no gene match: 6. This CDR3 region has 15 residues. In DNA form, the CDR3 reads TGCGCCAGCAGTCGACTAGCGGGAGCGGTCGGGGAGCTGTTTTTT. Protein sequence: CASSRLAGAVGELFF.

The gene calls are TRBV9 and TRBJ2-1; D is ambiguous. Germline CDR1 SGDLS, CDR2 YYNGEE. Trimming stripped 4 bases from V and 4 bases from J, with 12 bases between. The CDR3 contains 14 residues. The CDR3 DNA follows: TGTGCCAGCAGCACCTGGGCGGATTACAATGAGCAGTTCTTC. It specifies CASSTWADYNEQFF.

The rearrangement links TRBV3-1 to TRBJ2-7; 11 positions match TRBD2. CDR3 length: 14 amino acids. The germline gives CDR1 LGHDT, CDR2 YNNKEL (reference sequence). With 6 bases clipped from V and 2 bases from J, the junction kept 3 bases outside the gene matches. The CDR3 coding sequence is TGTGCCAGCAGTGAACTAGCGGGAGCCTACGAGCAGTACTTC. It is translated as CASSELAGAYEQYF.